Detailed here is one TCR beta chain. The target of this receptor is not known. One base away there is no much larger clone; base qualities are not given. CDR1 and CDR2 are read off the germline V gene as KGHSH and LQKENI. The CDR3 contains 16 residues, cysteine and phenylalanine counted. Only the CDR3 portion is preserved as DNA: 48 bases, with reading frame beginning at the first base. V sheds 3 bases and J sheds 2 bases, leaving 16 bases between their ends. The record originates from a study of blood T cell repertoires in COVID-19 (TCRdb year 2020). For the study in its entirety: Samples from collaborators originated in the United States, Italy and Spain and spanned both the acute and convalescent phases of COVID-19. Where available, HLA class I and class II types were obtained from metadata supplied by the sample provider rather than from assay-based typing. Deeply sampled blood TCRbeta repertoires from subjects exposed to, actively infected with, or recovered from COVID-19 were included in the dataset. The repertoires were made available in a free public database intended to serve as a resource for research on the immune response to SARS-CoV-2. The material from the prospective study consisted of cDNA or gDNA derived from T cells, B-cell-depleted T cells, or PBMCs. A de-identified subject ID, COVID-19 status, age in years and sex were almost always included in the sample metadata. The samples were drawn from two sources: the first 160 participants of the ongoing ImmuneRACE study, and 1,000 to 1,500 subjects contributed by 6 global collaborators. Broad study findings and their caveats: How much clinical and demographic metadata was included differed by source and by participant, and the metadata was provided uncurated.

TCRbeta CDR3 regions were amplified from genomic DNA using the immunoSEQ Assay, a bias-controlled multiplex PCR. The study's own analysis went as follows. The number of nucleated cells in each sample was estimated from the amplification of reference gene primers within the assay. To quantify the absolute abundance of each unique TCRbeta CDR3 rearrangement, sequence reads were collapsed and filtered. For each sample, productive Simpson clonality was calculated by taking the square root of Simpson's diversity index across productive rearrangements. TCRdb stores this immuneACCESS table with in-frame sequences only. Part of the clones is absent; in the studies checked, under half of the shortfall reflects unresolved V genes, and no reason is known for the rest. D and trimming come from the DNA, and the V and J calls and clone size come from that table. A total of roughly 62,000 clones appear in this sample, 78% of them only once. About 25% of the sample rests with the top ten.

Collaborating institutions collected whole blood in K2EDTA tubes following their own protocols. Collaborator samples were shipped for TCRbeta analysis as frozen whole blood, isolated PBMCs, or DNA extracted from either sample type. The specimen was peripheral blood. This chain is built from TRBV18 and TRBJ1-1; TRBD1 is a weak D gene call, 6 bases matching. The sequence was obtained from a human donor in a cohort sampled during active COVID-19. The nucleotides read TGTGCCAGCTCACCCTCCGGACAGAGTATTAACACTGAAGCTTTCTTT. It translates to CASSPSGQSINTEAFF.